These 30 T cell receptor beta chains were all obtained from the same sample, sequenced in a study of T cells in Graves' hyperthyroidism and ophthalmopathy. Using RNA transcripts as the source, TCR beta CDR3 regions were amplified. The HTBI primer set served for first-round RT-PCR of the TCR CDR3. TCRdb used MiXCR to reprocess the multiplex PCR reads, holding one entry per CDR3 protein. The sample lists a few hundred thousand distinct CDR3 sequences, around 25% occurring once. The sample taken for sequencing was blood. These receptors all come from a man in his forties or fifties with Graves' hyperthyroidism.

V usage is TRBV19 and J usage is TRBJ2-7; D is perhaps TRBD2 (6 bases). Between the trimmed V and J ends, which lost 4 bases and 0 bases, there was a span of 13 bases. This CDR3 is 15 amino acids long. Germline values: CDR1 LNHDA, CDR2 SQIVND (reference sequence). The CDR3 nucleotides read TGTGCCAGTAGTACGGCGGGGCAGAGCTCCTACGAGCAGTACTTC. Translated, it gives CASSTAGQSSYEQYF. Filled out from reference TRBV19 and TRBJ2-7, the complete variable domain reads DGGITQSPKYLFRKEGQNVTLSCEQNLNHDAMYWYRQDPGQGLRLIYYSQIVNDFQKGDIAEGYSVSREKKESFPLTVTSAQKNPTAFYLCASSTAGQSSYEQYFGPGTRLTVT.

The V gene is TRBV11-2, the J gene TRBJ1-5; TRBD1 is a possible D gene (6 bases). The germline CDR1 and CDR2 sequences are SGHAT and FQNNGV. This CDR3 is 15 amino acids long. V dropped 5 bases and J dropped 3 bases, with 14 bases sitting between them. The CDR3 nucleotides read TGTGCCAGCAGCCCCGGCAGGGGAAACAATCAGCCCCAGCATTTT. Translation: CASSPGRGNNQPQHF.

The table lists this clonotype with many counts. This sequence joins TRBV28 and TRBJ2-1; D is uncertain. V was pared by 7 bases and J by 1 base, with 11 bases between. Germline values: CDR1 MDHEN, CDR2 SYDVKM. The CDR3 covers 14 residues. CDR3 region: CASTRFGSYNEQFF. CDR3 nucleotide sequence: TGTGCCAGCACCCGGTTCGGATCCTACAATGAGCAGTTCTTC.

This clonotype was detected only a few times. J is TRBJ2-3 and V is TRBV9, with D possibly matching TRBD1 (5 bases). Germline CDR1 is SGDLS and CDR2 is YYNGEE. The V and J ends lost 0 bases and 2 bases respectively, with 10 bases between them. This CDR3 has 15 residues. CDR3 in amino acids: CASSVGGRLTDTQYF. CDR3 DNA: TGTGCCAGCAGCGTAGGGGGCAGACTCACAGATACGCAGTATTTT.

In its sample, this clonotype was seen many times. The J gene is TRBJ2-3, the V gene TRBV12-3 or TRBV12-4, with TRBD2 as a possible D gene (5 bases). Trimming took 10 bases from V and 1 from J, leaving 15 bases between them. The CDR3 is 14 amino acids. The CDR3 DNA follows: TGTGCCACCGGCAGGCGGGCTGGCACAGATACGCAGTATTTT. Its protein is CATGRRAGTDTQYF.

This clonotype has at least ten counts. The J gene is TRBJ1-1, the V gene TRBV29-1; D gene uncertain. The CDR3 is 13 amino acids. The V gene lost 8 bases and the J gene lost 3 bases, with 16 bases spanning the gap. The germline CDR1 and CDR2 sequences are SQVTM and ANQGSEA. This chain's CDR3 is CSTRFYQDTEAFF. The CDR3 DNA sequence: TGCAGCACCCGATTTTACCAGGACACTGAAGCTTTCTTT.

This clonotype came up many times. CDR3 in amino acids: CASSLQPHNEQFF. The CDR3 DNA follows: TGTGCCAGCAGCTTACAGCCTCACAATGAGCAGTTCTTC. V usage is TRBV7-3 and J usage is TRBJ2-1; D not certain. V dropped 2 bases and J dropped 5 bases, with 7 bases sitting between them. The CDR3 runs 13 residues. The V gene's germline CDR1 is SGHTA and CDR2 FQGTGA.

This clonotype turned up a few times. The V gene is TRBV3-1, the J gene TRBJ1-5; 9 bases fit TRBD1. V lost 4 bases to trimming and J lost 2 bases; unmatched junction nucleotides: 12. This CDR3 spans 18 amino acids. Germline assignment: CDR1 LGHDT and CDR2 YNNKEL (reference sequence). CDR3 in DNA: TGTGCCAGCAGCCCGCACAGGGGGCCGGGGAGCGGCAATCAGCCCCAGCATTTT. It yields the protein CASSPHRGPGSGNQPQHF. Full variable domain (remainder filled in from reference TRBV3-1 and TRBJ1-5): DTAVSQTPKYLVTQMGNDKSIKCEQNLGHDTMYWYKQDSKKFLKIMFSYNNKELIINETVPNRFSPKSPDKAHLNLHINSLELGDSAVYFCASSPHRGPGSGNQPQHFGDGTRLSIL.

This clonotype was recorded a few times. The rearrangement joins TRBV12-3 or TRBV12-4 to TRBJ2-3; no firm D call. Trimming cost V 8 bases and J 5 bases, with 11 bases left between them. CDR3 length: 12 residues. CDR3 nucleotides: TGTGCCAGCGGGGTACTGGGAGATACGCAGTATTTT. Protein: CASGVLGDTQYF.

The genes are TRBV20-1 and TRBJ2-7; the D gene is possibly TRBD1 (6 bases). The CDR3 has 16 residues. The V and J ends lost 0 bases and 2 bases respectively, with 17 bases between them. Per the germline V gene, CDR1 is DFQATT and CDR2 is SNEGSKA (reference sequence). CDR3 loop: CSARDATTGAAYEQYF. The CDR3 nucleotides are TGCAGTGCTAGAGATGCAACGACAGGAGCAGCCTACGAGCAGTACTTC.

The chain uses TRBV7-9 and TRBJ2-5, with TRBD2 as a possible D gene (5 bases). Trimming pared 4 bases from V and 5 bases from J, leaving 8 bases between. CDR1 is SEHNR, CDR2 FQNEAQ, per germline (reference sequence). The CDR3 totals 12 residues. This chain's CDR3 is CASSYTGETQYF. In DNA, the CDR3 is TGTGCCAGCAGCTATACGGGGGAGACCCAGTACTTC. Based on the CDR3 plus reference TRBV7-9 and TRBJ2-5, the full variable domain is DTGVSQNPRHKITKRGQNVTFRCDPISEHNRLYWYRQTLGQGPEFLTYFQNEAQLEKSRLLSDRFSAERPKGSFSTLEIQRTEQGDSAMYLCASSYTGETQYFGPGTRLLVL.

The V and J genes are TRBV6-1 and TRBJ2-5; 9 positions agree with TRBD1. Germline CDR1 is MNHNS and CDR2 is SASEGT. With 4 bases clipped from V and 1 base from J, the junction kept 7 bases outside the gene matches. This CDR3 is 16 amino acids long. The CDR3 region is CASSASGTGLQETQYF. CDR3 sequence (DNA): TGTGCCAGCAGTGCGTCCGGGACAGGGCTCCAAGAGACCCAGTACTTC.

This chain uses TRBV19 with TRBJ2-5; D may be TRBD2 (5 bases). Germline V gives CDR1 LNHDA, CDR2 SQIVND (reference sequence). V lost 1 base and J 5 bases, leaving 14 bases between the germline ends. The CDR3 has 15 amino acids. CDR3 sequence reads: CASSIAAGPGETQYF. DNA for the CDR3: TGTGCCAGTAGTATAGCGGCAGGTCCGGGGGAGACCCAGTACTTC.

This clonotype was seen more than once but under ten times. The rearrangement joins TRBV29-1 to TRBJ2-2; a possible D gene is TRBD1 (6 bases). From germline, CDR1 is SQVTM and CDR2 ANQGSEA. Trimming took 5 bases from V and 2 from J, leaving 12 bases between them. The CDR3 length is 14 residues. CDR3 residues: CSVKQGANTGELFF. CDR3 nucleotide sequence: TGCAGCGTTAAACAGGGCGCCAACACCGGGGAGCTGTTTTTT.

As concerns this clonotype: The conserved phenylalanine or tryptophan normally closing the CDR3 is absent here, so this likely arose from a read error. The rearrangement uses TRBV2 and TRBJ1-4; 7 bases map to TRBD1. V trimming: 3 bases; J trimming: 0 bases; junction bases outside the gene matches: 1. This CDR3 has 15 amino acids. Germline V gene lookup returns CDR1 SNHLY and CDR2 FYNNEI. CDR3 in DNA: TGTGCCAGCAGTGAGGGACAGACAACTAATGAAAAACTGTTTCTT. It yields the protein CASSEGQTTNEKLFL.

The chain employs TRBV3-1 and TRBJ2-7, with D perhaps matching TRBD1 (5 bases). The CDR3 totals 14 residues. The V end was cut by 1 base, the J end by 4 bases, with 11 bases between. Germline-derived CDR1 and CDR2 are LGHDT and YNNKEL (reference sequence). The CDR3 bases are TGTGCCAGCAGCCAAGGGATTACAGGTTACGAGCAGTACTTC. Translation: CASSQGITGYEQYF.

The V and J genes are TRBV25-1 and TRBJ1-1; D might be TRBD1 (6 bases). Germline V gene sequence: CDR1 MGHDK, CDR2 SYGVNS. Trimming removed 11 bases at V and 2 bases at J, with 15 bases between. This CDR3 spans 13 amino acids. The chain's CDR3 is CAAENRVNTEAFF. In DNA form, the CDR3 reads TGTGCCGCGGAAAACAGGGTAAACACTGAAGCTTTCTTT.

With respect to this clonotype: Since a much larger clone is just one base distant, this may be a read error. The chain has TRBV12-3 or TRBV12-4 and TRBJ1-5; no clear D gene. The CDR3 covers 15 residues. The CDR3 coding sequence is TGTGCCAGCAGCCTTGGGGATCTGGGCAATCAGCGCCAGCATTTT. It codes for CASSLGDLGNQRQHF.

This clonotype has a handful of counts. The gene calls are TRBV10-2 and TRBJ2-1; TRBD2 matches at 13 bases. The J segment lost 5 bases and the V segment lost 8 bases, leaving 9 bases of the junction unmatched. Per the germline V gene, CDR1 is WSHSY and CDR2 is SAAADI. The CDR3 length is 16 residues. In nucleotides, the CDR3 is TGCGCCAGCCTTATTCGGGGACTAGCGGGACACAATGAGCAGTTCTTC. Protein product: CASLIRGLAGHNEQFF.

There are a few counts of this clonotype. The chain has TRBV12-3 or TRBV12-4 and TRBJ2-5; 8 bases map to TRBD2. The CDR3 sequence is 15 residues long. V lost 6 bases, J lost 5 bases, and 11 bases stayed unmatched. Here the CDR3 DNA reads TGTGCCAGCAGCCGTAGCGGGAACTGGCGGGAGACCCAGTACTTC. Translating gives CASSRSGNWRETQYF.

This clonotype was observed a handful of times. CDR3: CASSQLIAGSYNEQFF. CDR3 coding DNA: TGTGCCAGCAGCCAGTTAATAGCGGGCTCGTACAATGAGCAGTTCTTC. The rearrangement links TRBV3-1 to TRBJ2-1, with 7 positions matching TRBD2. Germline loops: CDR1 LGHDT, CDR2 YNNKEL (reference sequence). With V trimmed by 3 bases and J by 4 bases, 9 bases remained unmatched. This CDR3 has 16 amino acids.

V gene TRBV7-9 combines with J gene TRBJ1-4, with no clear D. Trimming removed 5 bases at V and 4 bases at J, with 11 bases between. Germline V gene lookup returns CDR1 SEHNR and CDR2 FQNEAQ (reference sequence). The CDR3 is 14 amino acids. CDR3 nucleotide sequence: TGTGCCAGCAGCGAAGTAGGGAGTAATGAAAAACTGTTTTTT. Translating it yields CASSEVGSNEKLFF.

Notes on this clonotype: A much larger clone lies a single base off, so this may be a read error. The rearrangement joins TRBV6-1 to TRBJ1-4; 12 bases agree with TRBD1. The CDR3 is 15 amino acids. Germline CDR1 is MNHNS and CDR2 is SASEGT. CDR3 residues: CASSEPGQGAEKPFF. The DNA for the CDR3 is TGTGCCAGCAGTGAACCGGGACAGGGGGCCGAAAAACCGTTTTTT.

This clonotype was observed a few times. This chain joins TRBV3-1 and TRBJ2-4; 10 bases are shared with TRBD1. This CDR3 spans 17 amino acids. V shed 5 bases, J shed 6 bases, and the junction held 13 bases outside the gene matches. Germline loops: CDR1 LGHDT, CDR2 YNNKEL (reference sequence). CDR3 nucleotides: TGTGCCAGCAGCGGGAGAACGCCCCGGGACAGGGGAAACATTCAGTACTTC. This translates into CASSGRTPRDRGNIQYF.

Here the CDR3 DNA reads TGTGCCAGTAGTACGCAGGGCCTGATAGATACGCAGTATTTT. It yields the protein CASSTQGLIDTQYF. The chain has TRBV19 and TRBJ2-3, with a possible D match to TRBD1 (5 bases). Germline lookup yields CDR1 LNHDA and CDR2 SQIVND (reference sequence). The V and J ends lost 4 bases and 5 bases respectively, with 13 bases between them. This CDR3 spans 14 amino acids.

With regard to this clonotype: A much larger clone sits a single nucleotide away, making a read error possible. The chain combines TRBV6-1 with TRBJ1-5, with TRBD1 matching 7 bases. Germline V CDR1 and CDR2: MNHNS, SASEGT. This CDR3 has 14 amino acids. The V segment lost 5 bases and the J segment 3 bases; nucleotides outside the gene matches: 4. The CDR3 loop is CASSKQGFNQPQHF. The CDR3 DNA sequence: TGTGCCAGCAGTAAACAGGGGTTCAATCAGCCCCAGCATTTT.

The rearrangement joins TRBV6-5 to TRBJ2-3, with 12 bases that match TRBD2. The germline V gene has CDR1 MNHEY and CDR2 SVGAGI. J gave up 5 bases and V 2 bases, and 5 bases lay outside the gene matches. The CDR3 loop spans 16 amino acids. The CDR3 loop is CASSYRLAGVLDTQYF. CDR3 in DNA: TGTGCCAGCAGTTACAGACTAGCGGGAGTCTTAGATACGCAGTATTTT.

In its sample, this clonotype was seen a few times. The gene calls are TRBV12-5 and TRBJ1-6; TRBD1 might be the D (6 bases). V lost 3 bases to trimming and J lost 8 bases, with 8 bases between them. Germline V gene data show CDR1 as LGHNT and CDR2 as FRNRAP. This CDR3 region has 13 residues. The CDR3 DNA sequence: TGTGCTAGTGGTTTACAGGGTGATTCACCCCTCCACTTT. Its protein is CASGLQGDSPLHF.

With respect to this clonotype: Sequence at one end of the junction differs from germline and may be a read error. The V call is TRBV5-5, the J call TRBJ2-5; either TRBD1 or TRBD2 may fit D (6 bases each). Germline V lookup: CDR1 SGHKS, CDR2 YYEKEE (reference sequence). The CDR3 totals 14 residues. The CDR3 nucleotides are TGCGCCAGCAGTCCGGGGGCCGAGGGAGAGACCCAGTACTTC. Its translation is CASSPGAEGETQYF. Combining the CDR3 with reference TRBV5-5 and TRBJ2-5 gives the whole variable domain DAGVTQSPTHLIKTRGQQVTLRCSPISGHKSVSWYQQVLGQGPQFIFQYYEKEERGRGNFPDRFSARQFPNYSSELNVNALLLGDSALYLCASSPGAEGETQYFGPGTRLLVL.

This clonotype occurred a few times. The chain is built from TRBV24-1 and TRBJ2-2, with D perhaps matching TRBD2 (6 bases). The germline V and J ends were trimmed by 1 base and 5 bases, with 13 bases remaining between them. CDR3 length: 16 amino acids. CDR1 is KGHDR and CDR2 is SFDVKD in the germline V gene. CDR3 protein: CATSDFGGTETGELFF. For the CDR3, the DNA is TGTGCCACCAGTGATTTCGGCGGGACTGAAACCGGGGAGCTGTTTTTT.